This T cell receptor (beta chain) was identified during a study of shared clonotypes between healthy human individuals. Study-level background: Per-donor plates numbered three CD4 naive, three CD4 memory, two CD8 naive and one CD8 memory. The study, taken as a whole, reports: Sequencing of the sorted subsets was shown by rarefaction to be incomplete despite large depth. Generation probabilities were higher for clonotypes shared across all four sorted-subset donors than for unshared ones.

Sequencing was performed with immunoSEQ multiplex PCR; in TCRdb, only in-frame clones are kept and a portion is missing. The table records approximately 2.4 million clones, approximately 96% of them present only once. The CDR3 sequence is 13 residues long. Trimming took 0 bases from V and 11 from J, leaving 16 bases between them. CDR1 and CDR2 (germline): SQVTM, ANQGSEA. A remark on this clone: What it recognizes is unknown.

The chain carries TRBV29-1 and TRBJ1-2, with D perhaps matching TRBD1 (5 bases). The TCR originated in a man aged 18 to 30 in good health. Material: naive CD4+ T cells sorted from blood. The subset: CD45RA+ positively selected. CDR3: CSVEDFSGLRYTF. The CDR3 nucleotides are TGCAGCGTTGAAGACTTCTCGGGACTCCGATACACCTTC.